The 32 T cell receptor beta chains below were found in one sample sequenced in a study of CD8 T cells in Susac syndrome. RNA in amounts of about 0.5 to 1 ug was reverse transcribed with random hexamers. TCRdb independently ran MiXCR on the immunoSEQ multiplex PCR reads; one entry per CDR3 protein. The sample shows some 200,000 distinct CDR3 sequences, around 95% of them seen only once. The specimen was CD4+ T cells from PBMCs. The source is a human donor with Susac syndrome.

This chain joins TRBV7-9 and TRBJ1-2; unclear D gene. V shed 5 bases and J shed 1 base, with 14 bases lying between them. CDR3 size: 15 residues. Germline assignment: CDR1 SEHNR and CDR2 FQNEAQ (reference sequence). CDR3 residues: CASSIPVVINYGYTF. The CDR3 DNA reads TGTGCCAGCAGCATTCCAGTGGTTATTAACTATGGCTACACCTTC.

V is TRBV14 and J is TRBJ1-3; TRBD1 might be the D (6 bases). V was pared by 4 bases and J by 2 bases, with 12 bases between. Per germline, CDR1 SGHDN and CDR2 FVKESK. The CDR3 is 15 residues long. The CDR3 spells CASSPFGTPGNTIYF. The DNA of the CDR3 is TGTGCCAGCAGCCCTTTCGGGACACCTGGAAACACCATATATTTT.

This clonotype was seen once. This chain joins TRBV5-1 and TRBJ2-1, with D tentatively TRBD1 or TRBD2 (5 bases each). V gave up 7 bases and J gave up 7 bases, with 15 bases separating them. Germline loops: CDR1 SGHRS, CDR2 YFSETQ. The CDR3 has 13 residues. The CDR3 DNA reads TGCGCCAGCGGACCGGGACCCCCTAATGAGCAGTTCTTC. This gives the protein CASGPGPPNEQFF.

The J gene is TRBJ2-1, the V gene TRBV5-6; D is perhaps TRBD1 or TRBD2 (5 bases each). The CDR3 is made up of 15 amino acids. Trimming removed 7 bases from V and 7 bases from J, with 21 bases in between. The germline V gene has CDR1 SGHDT and CDR2 YYEEEE. This CDR3 reads CASAMGPQLLNEQFF. CDR3 sequence (DNA): TGTGCCAGCGCTATGGGACCCCAGTTACTGAATGAGCAGTTCTTC. Combining the CDR3 with reference TRBV5-6 and TRBJ2-1 gives the whole variable domain DAGVTQSPTHLIKTRGQQVTLRCSPKSGHDTVSWYQQALGQGPQFIFQYYEEEERQRGNFPDRFSGHQFPNYSSELNVNALLLGDSALYLCASAMGPQLLNEQFFGPGTRLTVL.

This chain uses TRBV28 with TRBJ2-7; 9 bases line up with TRBD1. The J segment lost 6 bases and the V segment lost 5 bases, leaving 11 bases of the junction unmatched. Germline V gene data show CDR1 as MDHEN and CDR2 as SYDVKM. The CDR3 covers 15 residues. The CDR3 loop reads CASSGKTGGFGEQYF. DNA for the CDR3: TGTGCCAGCAGTGGAAAAACAGGGGGCTTCGGCGAGCAGTACTTC.

The CDR3 region is CASSLPLPGRYTF. CDR3 bases: TGTGCCAGCAGCTTGCCACTCCCGGGGCGCTACACCTTC. V and J are TRBV5-4 and TRBJ1-2, with D tentatively TRBD1 (5 bases). V shed 1 base and J shed 9 bases, with 13 bases lying between them. The CDR3 is made up of 13 amino acids. The V gene's germline CDR1 is SGHNT and CDR2 YYREEE (reference sequence).

The chain uses TRBV12-5 and TRBJ1-2; D may be TRBD1 (5 bases). Germline lookup yields CDR1 LGHNT and CDR2 FRNRAP. Between the trimmed V and J ends, which lost 1 base and 11 bases, there was a span of 14 bases. The CDR3 length is 13 residues. The CDR3 DNA sequence: TGTGCTAGTGGTTTGGAGCCAGGGATATCGTACACCTTC. Its translation is CASGLEPGISYTF.

This sequence joins TRBV29-1 and TRBJ1-1, with D perhaps matching TRBD1 (6 bases). Trimming took off 7 bases at V and 1 base at J, with 10 bases between the two ends. CDR1 and CDR2 (germline): SQVTM, ANQGSEA. The CDR3 runs to 12 residues. CDR3 sequence (DNA): TGCAGCGCCCAGGGGAGGAACACTGAAGCTTTCTTT. Its translation is CSAQGRNTEAFF.

The J gene is TRBJ2-3, the V gene TRBV9, with 9 positions matching TRBD2. The CDR3 totals 16 residues. J gave up 1 base and V 4 bases, and 7 bases lay outside the gene matches. Germline V gene sequence: CDR1 SGDLS, CDR2 YYNGEE. The CDR3 here is CASSPSGGGGTDTQYF. The CDR3 nucleotides read TGTGCCAGCAGCCCATCTGGCGGGGGGGGCACAGATACGCAGTATTTT.

V and J are TRBV20-1 and TRBJ1-5, with 9 positions matching TRBD1. CDR1 is DFQATT, CDR2 SNEGSKA, per germline (reference sequence). Trimming removed 2 bases from V and 1 base from J; junction bases left unmatched: 3. The CDR3 is made up of 15 amino acids. CDR3 in amino acids: CSARSGQGSNQPQHF. The CDR3 coding sequence is TGCAGTGCTAGATCCGGACAGGGGAGCAATCAGCCCCAGCATTTT.

This clonotype was picked up one time. The gene calls are TRBV30 and TRBJ2-5, with D maybe TRBD1 (6 bases). Germline CDR1 is GTSNPN and CDR2 is SVGIG (reference sequence). This CDR3 region has 12 residues. Between the trimmed V and J ends, which lost 2 bases and 4 bases, there was a span of 8 bases. The chain's CDR3 is CAWSLGAETQYF. The CDR3 DNA follows: TGTGCCTGGAGTCTGGGGGCAGAGACCCAGTACTTC.

The chain has TRBV5-1 and TRBJ2-5, with D unclear. Looked up from germline, CDR1 is SGHRS and CDR2 is YFSETQ. The CDR3 is 14 amino acids. Trimming pared 0 bases from V and 4 bases from J, leaving 10 bases between. The CDR3 nucleotides are TGCGCCAGCAGCTTGGAACAGTTGGGAGAGACCCAGTACTTC. This gives the protein CASSLEQLGETQYF.

This clonotype showed up just a few times. The chain is built from TRBV9 and TRBJ1-5, with TRBD1 as a possible D gene (5 bases). The ends were cut back, 3 bases at V and 4 bases at J, with 8 bases in the middle. The germline gives CDR1 SGDLS, CDR2 YYNGEE. The CDR3 is made up of 13 amino acids. The CDR3 sequence: CASSGGGNQPQHF. The CDR3 bases are TGTGCCAGCAGCGGGGGCGGGAATCAGCCCCAGCATTTT.

The chain couples TRBV4-1 to TRBJ2-4; D is perhaps TRBD1 (6 bases). Trimming pared 3 bases from V and 0 bases from J, leaving 18 bases between. CDR1 MGHRA and CDR2 YSYEKL come from the germline V gene. The CDR3 consists of 18 residues. The CDR3 here is CASSHPSGQSLAKNIQYF. CDR3 coding DNA: TGCGCCAGCAGCCATCCCTCCGGACAGTCTCTAGCCAAAAACATTCAGTACTTC.

The chain has TRBV19 and TRBJ2-1; the D is unclear. The CDR3 is 13 residues long. Trimming took 4 bases from V and 6 from J, leaving 10 bases between them. CDR1 is LNHDA, CDR2 SQIVND, per germline (reference sequence). The CDR3 loop reads CASSTRHFNEQFF. The CDR3, as DNA: TGTGCCAGTAGTACCCGACACTTCAATGAGCAGTTCTTC.

The chain recombines TRBV4-2 with TRBJ2-5, with 9 bases identical to TRBD1. Germline values: CDR1 LGHNA, CDR2 YNFKEQ. The CDR3 extends over 16 amino acids. The ends lost 4 bases at V and 3 bases at J; junction bases unmatched: 9. The CDR3 nucleotides read TGTGCCAGCAGCCCCCCACTCGGACAGGGGAAAGAGACCCAGTACTTC. It is translated as CASSPPLGQGKETQYF.

This sequence joins TRBV12-3 or TRBV12-4 and TRBJ1-5; tentatively, D is TRBD1 (6 bases). The CDR3 is 13 amino acids. V was clipped by 6 bases and J by 7 bases, with 13 bases between them. The CDR3 here is CASRAQGKQPQHF. CDR3 DNA sequence: TGTGCCAGCAGAGCACAGGGTAAACAGCCCCAGCATTTT.

The chain recombines TRBV4-1 with TRBJ1-3, with D perhaps matching TRBD1 (5 bases). Germline CDR1 is MGHRA and CDR2 is YSYEKL. V shed 7 bases and J shed 3 bases, with 13 bases lying between them. The CDR3 extends over 14 amino acids. Here the CDR3 reads CASTGLGRGNTIYF. The CDR3 DNA follows: TGCGCCAGCACGGGCCTGGGGCGTGGAAACACCATATATTTT.

The chain recombines TRBV30 with TRBJ1-1; a possible D gene is TRBD1 (5 bases). Trimming took off 7 bases at V and 5 bases at J, with 17 bases between the two ends. There are 13 residues in the CDR3. Germline CDR1 reads GTSNPN; CDR2 reads SVGIG (reference sequence). CDR3 sequence (DNA): TGTGCCTCGCCCCTCCTGGGGGGGACTGAAGCTTTCTTT. Translated, it gives CASPLLGGTEAFF.

The chain recombines TRBV29-1 with TRBJ2-2, with D possibly being TRBD2 (6 bases). Germline assignment: CDR1 SQVTM and CDR2 ANQGSEA. V was clipped by 5 bases and J by 4 bases, with 11 bases between them. This CDR3 region has 13 residues. DNA for the CDR3: TGCAGCGTTAGTAGCGGCCCCACCGGGGAGCTGTTTTTT. This gives the protein CSVSSGPTGELFF.

The gene calls are TRBV29-1 and TRBJ2-2; TRBD2 matches 11 bases. Germline V CDR1 and CDR2: SQVTM, ANQGSEA. J was trimmed by 4 bases and V by 5 bases; bases with no gene match: 9. The CDR3 runs to 16 residues. CDR3 protein: CSVSPTSGASTGELFF. The CDR3 nucleotides are TGCAGCGTTTCCCCGACTAGCGGGGCGAGCACCGGGGAGCTGTTTTTT.

The chain couples TRBV7-7 to TRBJ2-5; D perhaps matches TRBD2 (5 bases). The length of the CDR3 is 14 residues. V gave up 0 bases and J gave up 4 bases, with 9 bases separating them. Germline V lookup: CDR1 SSHAT, CDR2 FNYEAQ (reference sequence). The CDR3 DNA follows: TGTGCCAGCAGCTTAGCGCGGGTGGGAGAGACCCAGTACTTC. The encoded protein is CASSLARVGETQYF.

This clonotype was observed a single time. The chain joins TRBV11-1 to TRBJ2-5, with 7 bases that match TRBD2. The CDR3 has 15 residues. The V segment lost 5 bases and the J segment 0 bases; nucleotides outside the gene matches: 6. Per germline, CDR1 SGHAT and CDR2 FQDESV (reference sequence). The CDR3 loop is CASSLWRGNQETQYF. CDR3 nucleotide sequence: TGTGCCAGCAGCCTGTGGCGGGGGAACCAAGAGACCCAGTACTTC.

The chain combines TRBV18 with TRBJ1-4; D ambiguous. This CDR3 contains 15 residues. Deletions cut 1 base from V and 7 bases from J, with 13 bases between. The germline V gene encodes CDR1 KGHSH and CDR2 LQKENI. The CDR3 sequence: CASSPQFTGVEKLFF. The CDR3 bases are TGTGCCAGCTCACCACAGTTTACGGGTGTTGAAAAACTGTTTTTT. Supplemented by reference TRBV18 and TRBJ1-4, the full variable domain reads NAGVMQNPRHLVRRRGQEARLRCSPMKGHSHVYWYRQLPEEGLKFMVYLQKENIIDESGMPKERFSAEFPKEGPSILRIQQVVRGDSAAYFCASSPQFTGVEKLFFGSGTQLSVL.

The V and J genes are TRBV30 and TRBJ1-5; a possible D gene is TRBD1 (6 bases). Germline CDR1 reads GTSNPN; CDR2 reads SVGIG (reference sequence). This CDR3 is built from 14 residues. Deletions cut 3 bases from V and 7 bases from J, with 16 bases between. CDR3 DNA: TGTGCCTGGAGATACCTCCAGGGGTGGCAGCCCCAGCATTTT. Amino acids: CAWRYLQGWQPQHF.

The rearrangement joins TRBV4-2 to TRBJ2-7; D is perhaps TRBD2 (6 bases). In germline, CDR1 is LGHNA, CDR2 YNFKEQ. The CDR3 extends over 15 amino acids. V lost 0 bases and J 3 bases, leaving 12 bases between the germline ends. The CDR3 spells CASSQDSTAGYEQYF. In DNA, the CDR3 is TGTGCCAGCAGCCAAGATTCAACAGCGGGCTACGAGCAGTACTTC.

The rearrangement joins TRBV20-1 to TRBJ2-1; D might be TRBD2 (6 bases). The germline CDR1 and CDR2 sequences are DFQATT and SNEGSKA (reference sequence). Between the trimmed V and J ends, which lost 6 bases and 0 bases, there was a span of 9 bases. The CDR3 totals 13 residues. In DNA, the CDR3 is TGCAGTGCAGGGACTGTCTCCTACAATGAGCAGTTCTTC. It yields the protein CSAGTVSYNEQFF.

This sequence joins TRBV20-1 and TRBJ2-1; 10 nucleotides line up with TRBD2. The germline V gene has CDR1 DFQATT and CDR2 SNEGSKA (reference sequence). Unmatched junction bases numbered 14, after V lost 1 base and J lost 5 bases. The CDR3 runs to 18 residues. The CDR3 sequence: CSARGPLLSGGRHNEQFF. CDR3 nucleotide sequence: TGCAGTGCTAGAGGTCCCCTACTTAGCGGGGGGAGGCACAATGAGCAGTTCTTC.

This chain joins TRBV30 and TRBJ2-7; TRBD2 matches at 8 bases. The CDR3 spans 15 residues. V lost 1 base and J lost 3; bases outside the gene matches: 8. Germline V gene sequence: CDR1 GTSNPN, CDR2 SVGIG (reference sequence). CDR3 protein: CAWSERGGRFYEQYF. The DNA for the CDR3 is TGTGCCTGGAGTGAACGGGGGGGGCGGTTCTACGAGCAGTACTTC.

The chain employs TRBV3-1 and TRBJ1-1; D is perhaps TRBD1 (6 bases). V lost 1 base to trimming and J lost 4 bases, with 16 bases between them. The germline V gene has CDR1 LGHDT and CDR2 YNNKEL (reference sequence). The CDR3 has 16 amino acids. This CDR3 is CASSQGVPGARTEAFF. DNA for the CDR3: TGTGCCAGCAGCCAAGGAGTTCCAGGGGCTCGCACTGAAGCTTTCTTT. The whole variable domain, remainder taken from reference TRBV3-1 and TRBJ1-1, is DTAVSQTPKYLVTQMGNDKSIKCEQNLGHDTMYWYKQDSKKFLKIMFSYNNKELIINETVPNRFSPKSPDKAHLNLHINSLELGDSAVYFCASSQGVPGARTEAFFGQGTRLTVV.

The CDR3 DNA is TGTGCCAGCAGCCCGGGACAAGTGGGATCCGGTCAGCCCCAGCATTTT. Its protein product is CASSPGQVGSGQPQHF. The V gene is TRBV6-1, the J gene TRBJ1-5; D might be TRBD1 (6 bases). Germline loops: CDR1 MNHNS, CDR2 SASEGT. Trimming took 6 bases from V and 6 from J, leaving 21 bases between them. The CDR3 loop spans 16 amino acids.

The rearrangement uses TRBV29-1 and TRBJ1-2; D ambiguous. This CDR3 has 12 residues. V was cut by 5 bases and J by 6 bases, with 13 bases left in between. Germline V gene sequence: CDR1 SQVTM, CDR2 ANQGSEA. In DNA form, the CDR3 reads TGCAGCGTTTACCTCGGCAACCATGGCTACACCTTC. This encodes CSVYLGNHGYTF.